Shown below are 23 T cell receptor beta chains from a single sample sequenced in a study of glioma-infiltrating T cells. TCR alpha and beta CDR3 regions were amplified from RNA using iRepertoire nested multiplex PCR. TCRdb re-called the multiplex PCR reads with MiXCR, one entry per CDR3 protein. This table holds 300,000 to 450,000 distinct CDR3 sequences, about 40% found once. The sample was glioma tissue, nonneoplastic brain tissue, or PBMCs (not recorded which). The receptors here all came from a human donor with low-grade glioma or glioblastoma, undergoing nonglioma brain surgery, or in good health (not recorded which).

The CDR3, as DNA: TGTGCCAGTAGTATATTCGCGACAGGGGAGACCGGGGAGCTGTTTTTT. This sequence encodes CASSIFATGETGELFF. This chain links TRBV19 with TRBJ2-2; 8 bases agree with TRBD1. CDR1 is LNHDA and CDR2 is SQIVND in the germline V gene (reference sequence). The ends lost 2 bases at V and 5 bases at J; junction bases unmatched: 7. This CDR3 has 16 residues.

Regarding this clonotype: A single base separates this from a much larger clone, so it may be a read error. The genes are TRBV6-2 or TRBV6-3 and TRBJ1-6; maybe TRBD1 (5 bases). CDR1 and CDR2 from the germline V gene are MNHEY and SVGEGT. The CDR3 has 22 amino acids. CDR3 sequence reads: CASDQCTHRGSTTSSYNSHLHF. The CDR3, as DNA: TGTGCCAGCGACCAATGCACACATCGGGGGAGTACTACGAGCTCCTATAATTCACACCTCCACTTT.

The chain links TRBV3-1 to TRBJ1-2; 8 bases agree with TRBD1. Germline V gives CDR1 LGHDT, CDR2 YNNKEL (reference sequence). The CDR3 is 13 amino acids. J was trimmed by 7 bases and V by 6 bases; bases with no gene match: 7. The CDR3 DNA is TGTGCCAGCAGAGCTCAGGGGGCTGGTGGCTACACCTTC. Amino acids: CASRAQGAGGYTF.

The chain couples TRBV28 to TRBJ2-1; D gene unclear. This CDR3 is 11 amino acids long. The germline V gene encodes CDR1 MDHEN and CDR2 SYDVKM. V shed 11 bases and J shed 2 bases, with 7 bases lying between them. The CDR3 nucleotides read TGTGCCGCCCAAACCTACAATGAGCAGTTCTTC. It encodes CAAQTYNEQFF.

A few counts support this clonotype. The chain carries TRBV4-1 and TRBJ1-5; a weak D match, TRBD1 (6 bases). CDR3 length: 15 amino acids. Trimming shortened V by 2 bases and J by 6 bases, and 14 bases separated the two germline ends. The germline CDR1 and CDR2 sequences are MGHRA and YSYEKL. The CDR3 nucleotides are TGCGCCAGCAGCCAACTTGGGGGCAGGGGTCAGCCCCAGCATTTT. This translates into CASSQLGGRGQPQHF.

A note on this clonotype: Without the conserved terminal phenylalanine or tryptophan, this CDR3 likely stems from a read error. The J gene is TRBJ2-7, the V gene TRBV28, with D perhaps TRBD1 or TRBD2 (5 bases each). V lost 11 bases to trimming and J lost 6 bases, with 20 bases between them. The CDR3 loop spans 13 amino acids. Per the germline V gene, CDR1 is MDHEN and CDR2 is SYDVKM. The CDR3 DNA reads TGTGCCCCCCAGCGGACATGGACTCTCGAGCAGTACTCC. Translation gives CAPQRTWTLEQYS.

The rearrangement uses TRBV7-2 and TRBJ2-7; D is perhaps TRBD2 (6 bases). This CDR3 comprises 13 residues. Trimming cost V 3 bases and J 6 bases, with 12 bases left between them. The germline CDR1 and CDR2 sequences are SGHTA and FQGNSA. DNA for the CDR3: TGTGCCAGCAGCTTTGTTGCGGGAAGCGAGCAGTACTTC. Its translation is CASSFVAGSEQYF. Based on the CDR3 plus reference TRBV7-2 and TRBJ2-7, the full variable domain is GAGVSQSPSNKVTEKGKDVELRCDPISGHTALYWYRQSLGQGLEFLIYFQGNSAPDKSGLPSDRFSAERTGGSVSTLTIQRTQQEDSAVYLCASSFVAGSEQYFGPGTRLTVT.

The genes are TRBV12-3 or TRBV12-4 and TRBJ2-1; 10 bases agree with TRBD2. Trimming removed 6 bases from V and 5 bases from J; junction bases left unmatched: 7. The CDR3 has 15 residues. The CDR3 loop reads CASRNLAGAHNEQFF. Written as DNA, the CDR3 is TGTGCCAGCAGGAATCTAGCGGGAGCCCACAATGAGCAGTTCTTC.

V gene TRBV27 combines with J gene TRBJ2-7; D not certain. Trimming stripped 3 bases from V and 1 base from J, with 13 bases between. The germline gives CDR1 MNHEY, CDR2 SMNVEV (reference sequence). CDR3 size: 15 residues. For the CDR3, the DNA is TGTGCCAGCAGTTTTGGCAATTTTGGGTCCTACGAGCAGTACTTC. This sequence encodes CASSFGNFGSYEQYF.

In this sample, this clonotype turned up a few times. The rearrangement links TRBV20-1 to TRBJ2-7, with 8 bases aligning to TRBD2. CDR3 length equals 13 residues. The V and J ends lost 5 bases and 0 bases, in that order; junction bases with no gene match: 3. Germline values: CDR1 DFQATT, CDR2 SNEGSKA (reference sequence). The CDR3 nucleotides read TGCAGTGCTGTAGCGGGATTCTCCTACGAGCAGTACTTC. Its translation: CSAVAGFSYEQYF.

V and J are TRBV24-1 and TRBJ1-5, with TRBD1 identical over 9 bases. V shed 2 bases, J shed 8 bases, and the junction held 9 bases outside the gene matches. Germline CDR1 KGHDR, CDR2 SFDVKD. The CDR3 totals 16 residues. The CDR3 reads CATSDSRTGVVEPQHF. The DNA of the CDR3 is TGTGCCACCAGTGATTCCAGGACAGGGGTTGTTGAGCCCCAGCATTTT.

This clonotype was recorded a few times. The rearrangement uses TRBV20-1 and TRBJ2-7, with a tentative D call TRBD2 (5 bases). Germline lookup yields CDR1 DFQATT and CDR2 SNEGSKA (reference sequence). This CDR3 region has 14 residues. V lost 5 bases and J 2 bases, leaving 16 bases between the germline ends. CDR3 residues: CSAPNSDFTYEQYF. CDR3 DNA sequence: TGCAGTGCTCCCAATAGCGACTTCACCTACGAGCAGTACTTC.

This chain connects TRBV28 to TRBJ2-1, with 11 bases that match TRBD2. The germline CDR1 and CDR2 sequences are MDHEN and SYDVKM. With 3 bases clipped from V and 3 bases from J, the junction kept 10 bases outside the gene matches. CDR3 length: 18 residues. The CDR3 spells CASSFLSGRATNYNEQFF. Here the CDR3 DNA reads TGTGCCAGCAGTTTTCTTAGCGGGAGGGCTACTAACTACAATGAGCAGTTCTTC.

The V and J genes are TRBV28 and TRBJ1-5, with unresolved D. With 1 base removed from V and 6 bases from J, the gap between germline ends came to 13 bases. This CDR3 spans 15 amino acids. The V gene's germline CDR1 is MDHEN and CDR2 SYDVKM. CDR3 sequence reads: CASSLLGLAGQPQHF. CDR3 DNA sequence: TGTGCCAGCAGTTTATTAGGACTAGCAGGTCAGCCCCAGCATTTT.

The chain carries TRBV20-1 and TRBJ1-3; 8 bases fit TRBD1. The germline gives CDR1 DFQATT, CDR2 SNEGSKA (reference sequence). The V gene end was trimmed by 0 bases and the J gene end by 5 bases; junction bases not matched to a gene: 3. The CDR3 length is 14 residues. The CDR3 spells CSAREPGGRNTIYF. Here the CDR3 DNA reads TGCAGTGCTAGAGAGCCAGGGGGCAGAAACACCATATATTTT.

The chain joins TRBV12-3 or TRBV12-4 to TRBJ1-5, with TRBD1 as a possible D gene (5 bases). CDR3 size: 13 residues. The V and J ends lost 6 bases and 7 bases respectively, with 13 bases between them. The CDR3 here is CASRTRGEQPQHF. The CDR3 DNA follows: TGTGCCAGCAGAACCCGGGGGGAACAGCCCCAGCATTTT.

The CDR3 sequence is CSATTSGDYNEQFF. The CDR3 coding sequence is TGCAGTGCAACAACTAGCGGAGACTACAATGAGCAGTTCTTC. The V call is TRBV20-1, the J call TRBJ2-1; TRBD2 matches 8 bases. Per germline, CDR1 DFQATT and CDR2 SNEGSKA (reference sequence). With V trimmed by 6 bases and J by 3 bases, 7 bases remained unmatched. The CDR3 is 14 amino acids.

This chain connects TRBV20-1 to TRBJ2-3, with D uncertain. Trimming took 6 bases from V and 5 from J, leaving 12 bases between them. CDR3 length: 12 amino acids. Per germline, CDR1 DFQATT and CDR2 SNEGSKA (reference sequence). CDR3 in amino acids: CSALPLRDTQYF. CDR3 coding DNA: TGCAGTGCCCTACCACTCCGAGATACGCAGTATTTT.

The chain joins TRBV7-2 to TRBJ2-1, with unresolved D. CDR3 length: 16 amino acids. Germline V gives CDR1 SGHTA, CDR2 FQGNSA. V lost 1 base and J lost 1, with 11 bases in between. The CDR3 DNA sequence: TGTGCCAGCAGCTTAGACCACGTCGTATCCTACAATGAGCAGTTCTTC. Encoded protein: CASSLDHVVSYNEQFF.

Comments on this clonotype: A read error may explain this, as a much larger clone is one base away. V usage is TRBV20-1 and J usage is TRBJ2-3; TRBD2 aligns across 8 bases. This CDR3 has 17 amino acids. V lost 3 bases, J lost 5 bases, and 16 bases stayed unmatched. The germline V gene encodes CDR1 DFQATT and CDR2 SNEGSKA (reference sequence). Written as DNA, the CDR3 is TGCAGTGCTAGTGATTTGACCGCGGGAGGCGGGGTAGATACGCAGTATTTT. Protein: CSASDLTAGGGVDTQYF.

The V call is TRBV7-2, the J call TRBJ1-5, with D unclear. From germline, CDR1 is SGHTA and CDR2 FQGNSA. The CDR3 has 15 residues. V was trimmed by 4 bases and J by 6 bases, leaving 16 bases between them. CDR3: CASSSGRGSGQPQHF. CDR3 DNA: TGTGCCAGCAGCTCGGGGAGAGGGTCGGGTCAGCCCCAGCATTTT.

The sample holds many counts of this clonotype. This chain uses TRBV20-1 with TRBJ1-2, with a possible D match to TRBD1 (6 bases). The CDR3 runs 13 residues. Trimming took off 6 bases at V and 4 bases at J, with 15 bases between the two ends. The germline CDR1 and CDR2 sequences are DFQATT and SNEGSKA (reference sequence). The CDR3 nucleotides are TGCAGTGCCGCTCTACAGGGACTCTATGGCTACACCTTC. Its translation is CSAALQGLYGYTF.

CDR3 sequence: CASSLRGVQEAFF. The CDR3, as DNA: TGTGCCAGCAGCTTGAGGGGGGTGCAAGAAGCTTTCTTT. The chain uses TRBV5-4 and TRBJ1-1; a weak D match, TRBD1 (6 bases). This CDR3 contains 13 residues. Germline CDR1 SGHNT, CDR2 YYREEE (reference sequence). Trimming took off 1 base at V and 8 bases at J, with 12 bases between the two ends.